Listed below are T cell receptor beta chains from one sample, sequenced in a study of preoperative IRX-2 immunotherapy in early breast cancer. The repertoire was sequenced with immunoSEQ multiplex PCR; TCRdb's copy has only in-frame clones and lacks some. Of around 40,000 clones detected, approximately 77% appear once; the ten largest clones hold roughly 1.2%. The specimen was tumor tissue, collected after IRX-2 immunotherapy. The receptors shown here come from a human donor with breast cancer. CDR3s include the opening cysteine and the closing phenylalanine or tryptophan. A D gene is named only where the DNA matches it firmly. Size tells how often a clone was seen (once, few, many) or the class of an expanded clone, and some rows leave it out.

J | size | V | D | CDR3 | DNA
TRBJ2-3 | . | TRBV10-1 | TRBD2 | CASSETAGGMTDTQYF | TGCGCCAGCAGTGAGACAGCGGGAGGGATGACAGATACGCAGTATTTT
TRBJ2-3 | . | TRBV7-6 | TRBD2 | CASSRASGGGTDTQYF | TGTGCCAGCAGCCGAGCTAGCGGGGGAGGGACAGATACGCAGTATTTT
TRBJ2-5 | . | TRBV28 | TRBD1 | CASNGRGRQETQYF | TGTGCCAGCAACGGCAGGGGGAGACAAGAGACCCAGTACTTC
TRBJ2-3 | . | TRBV5-1 | TRBD2 | CASSSNGRASTDTQYF | TGCGCCAGCAGCTCCAACGGGAGGGCCAGCACAGATACGCAGTATTTT
TRBJ1-3 | . | TRBV10-1 | . | CASEATPGNTIYF | TGCGCCAGCGAGGCAACTCCTGGAAACACCATATATTTT
TRBJ2-1 | . | TRBV29-1 | TRBD2 | CSVHGVTSEYNEQFF | TGCAGCGTCCACGGGGTGACTAGCGAGTACAATGAGCAGTTCTTC
TRBJ2-7 | . | TRBV6-8 | TRBD2 | CASSTRTRSSYEQYF | TGTGCCAGCAGCACCCGGACTAGATCGTCCTACGAGCAGTACTTC
TRBJ2-3 | . | TRBV18 | TRBD1 | CASSLSGTGGADTQYF | TGTGCCAGCTCACTGTCCGGGACAGGGGGCGCAGATACGCAGTATTTT
TRBJ2-3 | . | TRBV5-1 | TRBD1 | CASSFQGAVGTQYF | TGCGCCAGCAGCTTCCAGGGGGCTGTAGGTACGCAGTATTTT
TRBJ1-6 | . | TRBV7-4 | . | CASGRDPYNSPLHF | TGTGCCAGCGGGAGGGATCCCTATAATTCACCCCTCCACTTT
TRBJ1-6 | . | TRBV5-1 | TRBD1 | CASSPYRDRRAAPLHF | TGCGCCAGCAGCCCTTACCGGGACAGGCGAGCGGCACCCCTCCACTTT
TRBJ2-7 | . | TRBV6-8 | TRBD2 | CASSSRTSGSYEQYF | TGTGCCAGCAGTTCCCGGACTAGCGGCAGTTACGAGCAGTACTTC
TRBJ2-5 | few | TRBV15 | TRBD1 | CATSSPTDRARETQYF | TGTGCCACCAGCAGCCCGACCGACAGGGCGCGAGAGACCCAGTACTTC
TRBJ1-5 | few | TRBV10-2 | . | CASSESSAGNQPQHF | TGCGCCAGCAGTGAGTCGAGTGCGGGCAATCAGCCCCAGCATTTT
TRBJ1-1 | few | TRBV18 | . | CASSSGAATEAFF | TGTGCCAGCTCTTCCGGGGCAGCGACTGAAGCTTTCTTT
TRBJ1-1 | . | TRBV11-1 | . | CASSRRPSDTEAFF | TGTGCCAGCAGCCGCCGCCCTTCGGACACTGAAGCTTTCTTT
TRBJ1-1 | . | TRBV5-1 | . | CASSPQGSISMNTEAFF | TGCGCCAGCAGCCCCCAGGGGTCGATATCGATGAACACTGAAGCTTTCTTT
TRBJ2-5 | few | TRBV10-2 | TRBD1 | CASSEGQGIRETQYF | TGCGCCAGCAGTGAGGGACAGGGCATCAGGGAGACCCAGTACTTC
TRBJ2-7 | few | TRBV6-8 | TRBD1 | CASSYSRTGQLDEQYF | TGTGCCAGCAGTTACTCACGGACAGGTCAGCTCGACGAGCAGTACTTC
TRBJ2-1 | . | TRBV5-1 | . | CASSPPRGLRTNEQFF | TGCGCCAGCAGCCCGCCTCGAGGCCTGCGGACGAATGAGCAGTTCTTC
TRBJ1-3 | . | TRBV5-1 | . | CASSSGTTVRNTIYF | TGCGCCAGCAGCTCAGGAACTACAGTGCGGAACACCATATATTTT
TRBJ1-5 | . | TRBV29-1 | . | CSVVTDSNQPQHF | TGCAGCGTCGTTACAGATAGCAATCAGCCCCAGCATTTT
TRBJ1-6 | . | TRBV6-8 | TRBD1 | CASRAGGGPLHF | TGTGCCAGCAGGGCAGGGGGAGGGCCCCTCCACTTT
TRBJ1-5 | . | TRBV6-8 | TRBD1 | CASSVDRDRVTQPQHF | TGTGCCAGCAGTGTCGACCGGGACAGGGTCACTCAGCCCCAGCATTTT